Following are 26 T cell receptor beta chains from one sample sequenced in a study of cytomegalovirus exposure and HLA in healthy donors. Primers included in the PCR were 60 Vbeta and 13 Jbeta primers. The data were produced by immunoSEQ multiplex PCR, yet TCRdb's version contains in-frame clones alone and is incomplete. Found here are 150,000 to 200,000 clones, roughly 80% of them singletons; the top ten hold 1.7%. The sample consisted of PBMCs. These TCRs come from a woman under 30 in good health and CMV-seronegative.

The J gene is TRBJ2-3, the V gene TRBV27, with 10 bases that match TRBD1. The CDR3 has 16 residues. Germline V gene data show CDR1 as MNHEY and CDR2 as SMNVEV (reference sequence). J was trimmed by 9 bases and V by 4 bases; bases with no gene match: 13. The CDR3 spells CASSSTDRGRRGTQYF. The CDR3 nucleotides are TGTGCCAGCAGTTCCACTGACAGGGGGCGCAGGGGGACGCAGTATTTT.

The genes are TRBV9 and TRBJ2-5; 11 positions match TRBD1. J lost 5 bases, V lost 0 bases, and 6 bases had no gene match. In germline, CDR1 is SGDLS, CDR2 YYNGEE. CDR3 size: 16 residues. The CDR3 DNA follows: TGTGCCAGCAGCGTAGTCTCCGGGACAGGGGGGGAGACCCAGTACTTC. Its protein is CASSVVSGTGGETQYF.

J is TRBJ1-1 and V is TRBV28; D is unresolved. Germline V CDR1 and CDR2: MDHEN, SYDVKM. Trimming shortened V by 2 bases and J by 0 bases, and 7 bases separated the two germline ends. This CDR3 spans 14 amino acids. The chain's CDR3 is CASSLAVMNTEAFF. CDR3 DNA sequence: TGTGCCAGCAGTTTAGCAGTTATGAACACTGAAGCTTTCTTT.

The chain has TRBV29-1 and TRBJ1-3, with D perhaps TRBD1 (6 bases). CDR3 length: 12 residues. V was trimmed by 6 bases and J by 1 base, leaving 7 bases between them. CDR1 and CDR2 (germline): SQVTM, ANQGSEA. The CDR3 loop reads CSVGTSGNTIYF. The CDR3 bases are TGCAGCGTGGGGACATCTGGAAACACCATATATTTT.

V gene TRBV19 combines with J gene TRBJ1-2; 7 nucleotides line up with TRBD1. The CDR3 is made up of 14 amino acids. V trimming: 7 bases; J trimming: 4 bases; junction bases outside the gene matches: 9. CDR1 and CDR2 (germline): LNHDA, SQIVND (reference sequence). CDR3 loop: CASILRDSLYGYTF. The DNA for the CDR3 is TGTGCCAGTATTCTCCGGGACAGTCTCTATGGCTACACCTTC.

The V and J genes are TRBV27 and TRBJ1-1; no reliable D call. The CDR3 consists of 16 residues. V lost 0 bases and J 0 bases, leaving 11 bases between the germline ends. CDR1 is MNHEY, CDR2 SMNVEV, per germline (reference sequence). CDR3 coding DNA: TGTGCCAGCAGTTTATCGAGGCCCCTGATGAACACTGAAGCTTTCTTT. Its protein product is CASSLSRPLMNTEAFF.

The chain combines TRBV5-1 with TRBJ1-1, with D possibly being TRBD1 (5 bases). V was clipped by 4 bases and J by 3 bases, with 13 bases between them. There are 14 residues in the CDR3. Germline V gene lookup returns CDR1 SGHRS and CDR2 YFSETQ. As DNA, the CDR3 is TGCGCCAGCAGCCCGGGACTCCGGGACACTGAAGCTTTCTTT. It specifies CASSPGLRDTEAFF. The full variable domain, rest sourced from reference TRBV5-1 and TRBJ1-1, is KAGVTQTPRYLIKTRGQQVTLSCSPISGHRSVSWYQQTPGQGLQFLFEYFSETQRNKGNFPGRFSGRQFSNSRSEMNVSTLELGDSALYLCASSPGLRDTEAFFGQGTRLTVV.

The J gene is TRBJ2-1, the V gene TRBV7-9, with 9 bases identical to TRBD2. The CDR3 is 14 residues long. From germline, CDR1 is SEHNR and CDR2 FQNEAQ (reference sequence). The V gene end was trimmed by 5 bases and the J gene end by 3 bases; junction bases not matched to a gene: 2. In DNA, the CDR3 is TGTGCCAGCAGCAGTAGCGGGAGCTACAATGAGCAGTTCTTC. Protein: CASSSSGSYNEQFF.

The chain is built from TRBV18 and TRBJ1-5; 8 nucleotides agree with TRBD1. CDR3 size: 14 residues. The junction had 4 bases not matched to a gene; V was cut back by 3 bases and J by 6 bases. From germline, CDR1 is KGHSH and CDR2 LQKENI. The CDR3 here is CASSPGDRIQPQHF. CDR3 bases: TGTGCCAGCTCACCCGGGGACAGGATTCAGCCCCAGCATTTT.

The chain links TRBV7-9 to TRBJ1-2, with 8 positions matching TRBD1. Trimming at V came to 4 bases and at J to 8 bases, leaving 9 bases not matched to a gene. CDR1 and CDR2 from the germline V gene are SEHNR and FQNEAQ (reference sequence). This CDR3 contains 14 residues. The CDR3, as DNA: TGTGCCAGCAGCTCAGGGGGCGCCGGGGAGGGCTACACCTTC. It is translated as CASSSGGAGEGYTF.

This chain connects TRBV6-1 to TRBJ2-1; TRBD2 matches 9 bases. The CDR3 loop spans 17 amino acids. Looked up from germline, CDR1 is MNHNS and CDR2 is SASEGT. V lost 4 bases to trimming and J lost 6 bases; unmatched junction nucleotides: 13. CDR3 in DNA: TGTGCCAGCAGTGGTCCAACGGGACTAGCCCGTAGCAATGAGCAGTTCTTC. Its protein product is CASSGPTGLARSNEQFF.

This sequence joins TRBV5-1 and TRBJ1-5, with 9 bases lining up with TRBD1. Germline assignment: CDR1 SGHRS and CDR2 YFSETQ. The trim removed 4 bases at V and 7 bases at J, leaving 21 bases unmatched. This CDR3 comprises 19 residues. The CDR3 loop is CASSPPGVETGGRKQPQHF. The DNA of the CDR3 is TGCGCCAGCAGCCCACCGGGTGTTGAGACAGGGGGGAGGAAACAGCCCCAGCATTTT. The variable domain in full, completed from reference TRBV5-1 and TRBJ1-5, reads KAGVTQTPRYLIKTRGQQVTLSCSPISGHRSVSWYQQTPGQGLQFLFEYFSETQRNKGNFPGRFSGRQFSNSRSEMNVSTLELGDSALYLCASSPPGVETGGRKQPQHFGDGTRLSIL.

CDR3 coding DNA: TGTGCCAGCAGTGAAAATAGCGCAGGGGTCCACGAGCAGTACTTC. Translated, it gives CASSENSAGVHEQYF. The genes are TRBV6-1 and TRBJ2-7, with D tentatively TRBD1 (6 bases). CDR3 size: 15 residues. CDR1 is MNHNS, CDR2 SASEGT, per germline. V was shortened by 2 bases and J by 5 bases, with 16 bases between the two germline ends.

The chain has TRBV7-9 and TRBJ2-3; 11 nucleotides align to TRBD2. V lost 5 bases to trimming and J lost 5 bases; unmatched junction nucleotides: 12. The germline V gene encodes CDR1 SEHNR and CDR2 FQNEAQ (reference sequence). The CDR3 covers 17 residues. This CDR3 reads CASSPIAGGPTGDTQYF. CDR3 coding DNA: TGTGCCAGCAGCCCGATAGCGGGAGGGCCCACTGGAGATACGCAGTATTTT.

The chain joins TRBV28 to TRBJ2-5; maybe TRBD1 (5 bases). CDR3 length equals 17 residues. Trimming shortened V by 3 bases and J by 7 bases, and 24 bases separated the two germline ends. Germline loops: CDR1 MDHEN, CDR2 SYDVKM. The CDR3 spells CASSFSQGWGRKGTQYF. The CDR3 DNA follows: TGTGCCAGCAGTTTTTCCCAGGGATGGGGAAGGAAAGGGACCCAGTACTTC. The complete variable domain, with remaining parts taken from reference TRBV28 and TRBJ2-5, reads DVKVTQSSRYLVKRTGEKVFLECVQDMDHENMFWYRQDPGLGLRLIYFSYDVKMKEKGDIPEGYSVSREKKERFSLILESASTNQTSMYLCASSFSQGWGRKGTQYFGPGTRLLVL.

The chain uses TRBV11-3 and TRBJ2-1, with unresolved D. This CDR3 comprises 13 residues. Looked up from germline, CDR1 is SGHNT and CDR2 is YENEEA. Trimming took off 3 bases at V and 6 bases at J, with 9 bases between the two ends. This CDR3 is CASSFLESNEQFF. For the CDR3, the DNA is TGTGCCAGCAGCTTTTTAGAATCCAATGAGCAGTTCTTC.

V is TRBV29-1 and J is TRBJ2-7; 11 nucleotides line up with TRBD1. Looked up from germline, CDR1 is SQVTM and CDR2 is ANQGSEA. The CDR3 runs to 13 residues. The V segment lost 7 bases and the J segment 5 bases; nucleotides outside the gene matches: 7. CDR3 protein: CSAGQGAFNEQYF. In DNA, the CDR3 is TGCAGCGCTGGACAGGGGGCATTCAACGAGCAGTACTTC.

CDR3 nucleotide sequence: TGTGCCAGCAGTTCTAGCGGGAGCTCCTACGAGCAGTACTTC. Its translation is CASSSSGSSYEQYF. The chain couples TRBV27 to TRBJ2-7; 10 bases are shared with TRBD2. The V and J ends lost 4 bases and 0 bases, in that order; junction bases with no gene match: 0. Germline lookup yields CDR1 MNHEY and CDR2 SMNVEV (reference sequence). This CDR3 is 14 amino acids long.

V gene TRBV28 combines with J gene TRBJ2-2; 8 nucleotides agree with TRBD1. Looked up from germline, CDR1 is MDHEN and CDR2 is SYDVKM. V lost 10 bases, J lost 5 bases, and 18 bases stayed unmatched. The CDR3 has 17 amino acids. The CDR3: CATKPNRGQGGTGELFF. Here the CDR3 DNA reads TGTGCCACCAAACCTAACCGCGGACAGGGCGGGACCGGGGAGCTGTTTTTT.

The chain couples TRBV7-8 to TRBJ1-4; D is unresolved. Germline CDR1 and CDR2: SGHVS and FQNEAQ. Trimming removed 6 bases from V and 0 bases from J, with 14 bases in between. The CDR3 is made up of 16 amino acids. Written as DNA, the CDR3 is TGTGCCAGCAGATTACTGAGAGGTGCAACTAATGAAAAACTGTTTTTT. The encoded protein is CASRLLRGATNEKLFF.

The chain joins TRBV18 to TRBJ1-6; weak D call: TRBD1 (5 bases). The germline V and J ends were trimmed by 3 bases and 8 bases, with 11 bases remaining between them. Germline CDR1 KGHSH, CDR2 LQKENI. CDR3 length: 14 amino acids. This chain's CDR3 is CASSPQGADSPLHF. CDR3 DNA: TGTGCCAGCTCACCGCAAGGGGCCGATTCACCCCTCCACTTT.

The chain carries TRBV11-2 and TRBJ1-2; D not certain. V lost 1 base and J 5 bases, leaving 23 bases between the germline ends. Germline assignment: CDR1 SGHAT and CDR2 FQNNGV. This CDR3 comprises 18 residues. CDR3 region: CASSLVQKGVVGSYGYTF. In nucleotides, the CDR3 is TGTGCCAGCAGCTTAGTACAGAAGGGAGTGGTAGGGTCTTATGGCTACACCTTC.

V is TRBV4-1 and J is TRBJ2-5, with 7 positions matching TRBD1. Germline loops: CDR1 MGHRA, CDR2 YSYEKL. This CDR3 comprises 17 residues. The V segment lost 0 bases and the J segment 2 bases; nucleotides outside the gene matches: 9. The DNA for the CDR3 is TGCGCCAGCAGCCAAGACCCGAACAGGGGTTGGCAAGAGACCCAGTACTTC. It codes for CASSQDPNRGWQETQYF.

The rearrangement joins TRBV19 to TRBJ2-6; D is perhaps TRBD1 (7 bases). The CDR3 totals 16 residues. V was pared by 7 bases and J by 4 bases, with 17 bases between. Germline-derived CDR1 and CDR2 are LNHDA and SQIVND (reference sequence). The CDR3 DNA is TGTGCCAGTAAGGAGGGGGCGCCGCGGGGGGCCAACGTCCTGACTTTC. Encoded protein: CASKEGAPRGANVLTF.

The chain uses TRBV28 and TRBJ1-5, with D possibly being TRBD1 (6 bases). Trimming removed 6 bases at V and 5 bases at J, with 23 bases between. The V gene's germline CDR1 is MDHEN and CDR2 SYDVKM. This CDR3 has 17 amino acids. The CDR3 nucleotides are TGTGCCAGCAGCGTCCGAAGTGCGGGGGGCGCGGATCAGCCCCAGCATTTT. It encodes CASSVRSAGGADQPQHF.

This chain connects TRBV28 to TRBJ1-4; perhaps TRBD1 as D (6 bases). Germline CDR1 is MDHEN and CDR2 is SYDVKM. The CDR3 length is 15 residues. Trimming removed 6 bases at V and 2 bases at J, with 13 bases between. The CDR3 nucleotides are TGTGCCAGCAGCAGGGGCAGGGACACTAATGAAAAACTGTTTTTT. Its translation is CASSRGRDTNEKLFF.